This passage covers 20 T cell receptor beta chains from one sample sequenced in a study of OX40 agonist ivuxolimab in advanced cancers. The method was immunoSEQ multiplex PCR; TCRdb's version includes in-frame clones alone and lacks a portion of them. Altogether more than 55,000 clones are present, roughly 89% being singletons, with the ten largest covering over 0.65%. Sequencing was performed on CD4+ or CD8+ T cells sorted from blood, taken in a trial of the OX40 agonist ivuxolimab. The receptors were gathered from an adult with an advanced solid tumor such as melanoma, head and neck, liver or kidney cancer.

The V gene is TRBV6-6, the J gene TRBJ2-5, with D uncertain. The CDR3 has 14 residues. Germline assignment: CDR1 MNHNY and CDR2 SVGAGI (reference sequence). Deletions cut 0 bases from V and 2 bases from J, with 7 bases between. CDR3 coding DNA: TGTGCCAGCAGTTACTCCGGGCCACAAGAGACCCAGTACTTC. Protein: CASSYSGPQETQYF.

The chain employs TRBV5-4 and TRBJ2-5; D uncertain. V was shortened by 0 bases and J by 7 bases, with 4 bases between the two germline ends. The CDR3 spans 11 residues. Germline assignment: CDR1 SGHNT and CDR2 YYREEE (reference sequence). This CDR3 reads CASSLDGTQYF. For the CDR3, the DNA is TGTGCCAGCAGCTTGGATGGGACCCAGTACTTC.

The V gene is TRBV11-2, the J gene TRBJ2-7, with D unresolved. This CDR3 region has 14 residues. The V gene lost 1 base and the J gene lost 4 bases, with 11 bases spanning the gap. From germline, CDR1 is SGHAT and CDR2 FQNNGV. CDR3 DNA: TGTGCCAGCAGCTTAGCGCGGAGCAGTTACGAGCAGTACTTC. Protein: CASSLARSSYEQYF.

CDR3 nucleotide sequence: TGTGCCAGCAGCGTTAACACTGAAGCTTTCTTT. This codes for CASSVNTEAFF. V is TRBV5-5 and J is TRBJ1-1, with D unclear. Germline V gene sequence: CDR1 SGHKS, CDR2 YYEKEE (reference sequence). V lost 4 bases and J lost 2, with 3 bases in between. CDR3 length: 11 residues. Together with reference TRBV5-5 and TRBJ1-1, the CDR3 gives the full variable domain: DAGVTQSPTHLIKTRGQQVTLRCSPISGHKSVSWYQQVLGQGPQFIFQYYEKEERGRGNFPDRFSARQFPNYSSELNVNALLLGDSALYLCASSVNTEAFFGQGTRLTVV.

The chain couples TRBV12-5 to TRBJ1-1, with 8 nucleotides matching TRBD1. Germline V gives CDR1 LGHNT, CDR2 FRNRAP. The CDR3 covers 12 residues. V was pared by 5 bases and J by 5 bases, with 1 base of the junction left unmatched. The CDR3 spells CASGTGGTEAFF. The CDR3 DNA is TGTGCTAGTGGTACAGGGGGAACTGAAGCTTTCTTT. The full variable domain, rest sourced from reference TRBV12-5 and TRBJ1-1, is DARVTQTPRHKVTEMGQEVTMRCQPILGHNTVFWYRQTMMQGLELLAYFRNRAPLDDSGMPKDRFSAEMPDATLATLKIQPSEPRDSAVYFCASGTGGTEAFFGQGTRLTVV.

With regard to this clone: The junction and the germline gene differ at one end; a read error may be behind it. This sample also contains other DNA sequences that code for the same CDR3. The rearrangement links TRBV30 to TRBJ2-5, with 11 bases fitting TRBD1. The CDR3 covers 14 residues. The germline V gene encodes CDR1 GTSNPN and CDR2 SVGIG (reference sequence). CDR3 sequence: CAGRRGQGDETQYF. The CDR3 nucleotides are TGTGCCGGAAGGAGGGGACAGGGGGACGAGACCCAATACTTC. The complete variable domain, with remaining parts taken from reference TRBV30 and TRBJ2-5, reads SQTIHQWPATLVQPVGSPLSLECTVEGTSNPNLYWYRQAAGRGLQLLFYSVGIGQISSEVPQNLSASRPQDRQFILSSKKLLLSDSGFYLCAGRRGQGDETQYFGPGTRLLVL.

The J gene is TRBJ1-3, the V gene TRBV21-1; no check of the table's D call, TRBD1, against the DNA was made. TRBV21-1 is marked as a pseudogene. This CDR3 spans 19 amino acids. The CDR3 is CASSKEGTAGISSGNTIYF. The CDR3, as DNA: TGTGCCAGCAGCAAAGAGGGAACGGCAGGGATCTCCTCTGGAAACACCATATATTTT.

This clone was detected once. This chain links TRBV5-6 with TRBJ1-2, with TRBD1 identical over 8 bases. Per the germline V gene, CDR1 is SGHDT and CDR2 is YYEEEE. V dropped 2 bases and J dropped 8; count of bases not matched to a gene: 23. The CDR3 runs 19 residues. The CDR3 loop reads CASSLPPIRTGRKLKGYTF. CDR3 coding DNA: TGTGCCAGCAGCTTACCACCAATTCGGACAGGGAGGAAGTTGAAGGGCTACACCTTC.

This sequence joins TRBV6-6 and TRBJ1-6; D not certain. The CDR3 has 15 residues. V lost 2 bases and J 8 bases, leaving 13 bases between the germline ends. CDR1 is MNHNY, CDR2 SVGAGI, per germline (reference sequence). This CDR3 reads CASSYGGRMYSPLHF. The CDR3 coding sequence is TGTGCCAGCAGTTACGGCGGCAGGATGTATTCACCCCTCCACTTT.

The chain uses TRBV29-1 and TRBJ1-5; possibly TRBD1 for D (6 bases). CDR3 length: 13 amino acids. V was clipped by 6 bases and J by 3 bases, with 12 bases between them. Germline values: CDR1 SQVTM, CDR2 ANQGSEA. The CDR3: CSVADSLNQPQHF. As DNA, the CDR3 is TGCAGCGTCGCGGACAGCCTCAATCAGCCCCAGCATTTT.

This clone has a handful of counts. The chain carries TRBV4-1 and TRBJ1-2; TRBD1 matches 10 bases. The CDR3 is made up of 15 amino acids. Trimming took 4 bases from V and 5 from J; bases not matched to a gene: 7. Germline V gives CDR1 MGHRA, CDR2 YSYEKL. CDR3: CASSRRDRGGYGYTF. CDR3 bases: TGCGCCAGCAGCCGCCGGGACAGGGGTGGATATGGCTACACCTTC.

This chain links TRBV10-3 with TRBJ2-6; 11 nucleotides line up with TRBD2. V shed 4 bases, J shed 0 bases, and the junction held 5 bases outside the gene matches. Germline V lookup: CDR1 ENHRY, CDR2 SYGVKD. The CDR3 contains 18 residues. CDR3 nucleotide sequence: TGTGCCATCAGTGGGGGACTAGCGGATAGCTCTGGGGCCAACGTCCTGACTTTC. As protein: CAISGGLADSSGANVLTF.

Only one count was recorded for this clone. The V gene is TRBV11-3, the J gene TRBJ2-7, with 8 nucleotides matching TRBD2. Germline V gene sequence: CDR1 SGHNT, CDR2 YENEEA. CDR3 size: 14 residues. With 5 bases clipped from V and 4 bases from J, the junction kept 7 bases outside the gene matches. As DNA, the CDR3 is TGTGCCAGCAGCCCCGGGGGGGCGCGTTACGAGCAGTACTTC. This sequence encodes CASSPGGARYEQYF.

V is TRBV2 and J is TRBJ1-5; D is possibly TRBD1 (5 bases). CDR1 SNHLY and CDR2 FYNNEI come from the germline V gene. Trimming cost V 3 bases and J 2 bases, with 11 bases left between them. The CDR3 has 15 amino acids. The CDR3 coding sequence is TGTGCCAGCAGTGATTGGGGGATCGGCAATCAGCCCCAGCATTTT. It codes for CASSDWGIGNQPQHF.

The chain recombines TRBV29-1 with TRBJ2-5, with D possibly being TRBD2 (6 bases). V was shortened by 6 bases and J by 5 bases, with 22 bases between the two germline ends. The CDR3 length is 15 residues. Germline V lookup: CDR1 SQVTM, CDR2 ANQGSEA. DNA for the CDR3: TGCAGCGTCCCGCCCCTGGGGGACTTCGGGGAGACCCAGTACTTC. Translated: CSVPPLGDFGETQYF.

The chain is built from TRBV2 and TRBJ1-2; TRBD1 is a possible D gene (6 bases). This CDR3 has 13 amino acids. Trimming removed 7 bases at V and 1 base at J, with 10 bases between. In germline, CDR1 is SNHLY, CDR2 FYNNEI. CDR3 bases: TGTGCCAGCAACCCGGACAGTAACTATGGCTACACCTTC. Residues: CASNPDSNYGYTF.

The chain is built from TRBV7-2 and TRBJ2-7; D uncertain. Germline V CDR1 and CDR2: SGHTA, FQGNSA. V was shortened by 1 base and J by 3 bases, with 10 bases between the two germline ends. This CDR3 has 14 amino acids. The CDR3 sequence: CASSLDPAVYEQYF. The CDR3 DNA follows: TGTGCCAGCAGCTTAGATCCCGCGGTCTACGAGCAGTACTTC.

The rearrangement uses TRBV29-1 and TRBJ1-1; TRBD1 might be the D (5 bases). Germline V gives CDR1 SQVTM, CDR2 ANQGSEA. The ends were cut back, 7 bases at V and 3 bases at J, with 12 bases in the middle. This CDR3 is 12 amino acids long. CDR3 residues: CSADRGDTEAFF. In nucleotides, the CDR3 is TGCAGCGCGGACCGGGGGGACACTGAAGCTTTCTTT.

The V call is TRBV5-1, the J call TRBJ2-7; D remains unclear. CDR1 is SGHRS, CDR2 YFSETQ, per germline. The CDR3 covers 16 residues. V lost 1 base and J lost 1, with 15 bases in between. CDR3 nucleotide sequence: TGCGCCAGCAGCTTGTTAGCCAACAGCAGGTCCTACGAGCAGTACTTC. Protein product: CASSLLANSRSYEQYF.

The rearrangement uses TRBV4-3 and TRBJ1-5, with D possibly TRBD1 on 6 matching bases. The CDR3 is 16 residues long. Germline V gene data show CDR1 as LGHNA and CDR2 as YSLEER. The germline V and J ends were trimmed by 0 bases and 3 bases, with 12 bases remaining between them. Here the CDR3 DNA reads TGCGCCAGCAGCCAAGATATGGGGGCCTTCAATCAGCCCCAGCATTTT. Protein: CASSQDMGAFNQPQHF.